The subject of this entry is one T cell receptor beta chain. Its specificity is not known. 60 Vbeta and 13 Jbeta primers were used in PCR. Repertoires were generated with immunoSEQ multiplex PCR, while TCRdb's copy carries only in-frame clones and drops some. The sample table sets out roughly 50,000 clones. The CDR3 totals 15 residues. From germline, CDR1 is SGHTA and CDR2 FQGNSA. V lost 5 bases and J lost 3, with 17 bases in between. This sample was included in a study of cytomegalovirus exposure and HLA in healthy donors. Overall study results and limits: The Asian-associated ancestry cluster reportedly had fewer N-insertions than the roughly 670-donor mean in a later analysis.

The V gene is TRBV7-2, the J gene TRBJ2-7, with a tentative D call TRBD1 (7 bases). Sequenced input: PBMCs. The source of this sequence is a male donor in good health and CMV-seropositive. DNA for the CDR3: TGTGCCAGCAGCACGGCGGCGGGGACAGTCTACGAGCAGTACTTC. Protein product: CASSTAAGTVYEQYF.